This record concerns one TCR beta chain sequence. Its antigen remains unknown. In the sorted-subset replicate PCRs, approximately 200 ng DNA, 25,000 to 35,000 T cell genomes, was used. The method was immunoSEQ multiplex PCR; TCRdb's version includes in-frame clones alone and lacks a portion of them. The data contain approximately 2,000,000 clones, roughly 90% of them seen just once; the ten biggest clones take up 0.37%. The source of the sample is a study of shared clonotypes between healthy human individuals. In the study overall: Two female and a few male donors aged 18 to 49 were enrolled. Study-wide findings and caveats: Among non-shared clonotypes, generation probabilities were lower than among those shared by all four donors.

The CDR3 is 14 residues long. V was clipped by 8 bases and J by 3 bases, with 16 bases between them. CDR1 is MGHDK and CDR2 is SYGVNS in the germline V gene. Sequencing used naive CD4+ T cells from PBMCs. The subset was: CD45RA+ positively selected. The genes are TRBV25-1 and TRBJ1-1, with D tentatively TRBD1 (5 bases). The TCR sequence derives from a man younger than 35 in good health. Some clones in this sample may be carry-over from other donors' samples. The chain's CDR3 is CASSQSGGDTEAFF. The CDR3 DNA reads as TGTGCCAGCTCCCAATCGGGGGGTGACACTGAAGCTTTCTTT.